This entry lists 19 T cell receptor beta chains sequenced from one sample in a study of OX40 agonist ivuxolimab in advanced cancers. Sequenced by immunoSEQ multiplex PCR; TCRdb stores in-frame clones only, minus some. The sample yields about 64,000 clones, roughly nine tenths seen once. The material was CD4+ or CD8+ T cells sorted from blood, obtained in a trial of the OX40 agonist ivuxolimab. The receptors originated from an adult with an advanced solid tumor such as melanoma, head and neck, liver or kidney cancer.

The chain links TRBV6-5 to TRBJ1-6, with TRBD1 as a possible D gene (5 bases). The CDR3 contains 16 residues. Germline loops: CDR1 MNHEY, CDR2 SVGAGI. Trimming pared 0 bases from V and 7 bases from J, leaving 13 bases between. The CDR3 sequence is CASSYSGLPRNSPLHF. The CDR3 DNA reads TGTGCCAGCAGTTACTCGGGACTCCCCCGAAATTCACCCCTCCACTTT.

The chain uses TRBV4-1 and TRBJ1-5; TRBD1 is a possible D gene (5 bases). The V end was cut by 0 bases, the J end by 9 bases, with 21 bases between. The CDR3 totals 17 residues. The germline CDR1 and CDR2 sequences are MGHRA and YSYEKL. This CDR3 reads CASSQDRVSAGARPQHF. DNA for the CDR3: TGCGCCAGCAGCCAAGACAGGGTGTCGGCCGGGGCTCGGCCCCAGCATTTT.

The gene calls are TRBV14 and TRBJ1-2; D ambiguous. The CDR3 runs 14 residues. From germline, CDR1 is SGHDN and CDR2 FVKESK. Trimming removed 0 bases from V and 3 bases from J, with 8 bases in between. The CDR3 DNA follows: TGTGCCAGCAGCCAAGACGGCCGCTACTATGGCTACACCTTC. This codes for CASSQDGRYYGYTF.

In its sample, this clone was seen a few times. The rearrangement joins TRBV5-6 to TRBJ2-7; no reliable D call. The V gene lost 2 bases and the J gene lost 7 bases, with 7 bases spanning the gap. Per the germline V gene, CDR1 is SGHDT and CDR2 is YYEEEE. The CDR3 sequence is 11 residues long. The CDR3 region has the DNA TGTGCCAGCAGCTTAGGTAGAGAGCAGTACTTC. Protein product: CASSLGREQYF.

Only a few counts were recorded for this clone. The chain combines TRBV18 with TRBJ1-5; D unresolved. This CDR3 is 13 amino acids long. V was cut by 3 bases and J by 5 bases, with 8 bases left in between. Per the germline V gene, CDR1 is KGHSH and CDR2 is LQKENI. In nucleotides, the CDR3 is TGTGCCAGCTCACCGACTGGGGATCAGCCCCAGCATTTT. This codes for CASSPTGDQPQHF.

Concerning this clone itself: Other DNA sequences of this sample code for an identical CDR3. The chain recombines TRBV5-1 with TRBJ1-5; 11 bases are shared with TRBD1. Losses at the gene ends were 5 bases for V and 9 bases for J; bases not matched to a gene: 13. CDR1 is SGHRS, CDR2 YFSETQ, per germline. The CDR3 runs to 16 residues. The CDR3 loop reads CASSPGTGGDGPPQHF. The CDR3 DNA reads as TGCGCCAGCAGTCCCGGGACAGGGGGAGATGGGCCGCCCCAGCATTTT.

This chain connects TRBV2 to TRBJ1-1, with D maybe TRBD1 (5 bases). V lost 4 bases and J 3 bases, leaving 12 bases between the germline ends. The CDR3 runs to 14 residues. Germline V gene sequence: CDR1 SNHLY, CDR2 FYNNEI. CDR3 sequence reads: CASSVMGLYTEAFF. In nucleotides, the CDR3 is TGTGCCAGCAGTGTGATGGGGCTATACACTGAAGCTTTCTTT.

The CDR3 DNA follows: TGTGCCAGCAGCGCGGGACTAGCGGGGACCGGGGAGCTGTTTTTT. This sequence encodes CASSAGLAGTGELFF. The chain recombines TRBV4-2 with TRBJ2-2; 13 nucleotides align to TRBD2. Germline CDR1 and CDR2: LGHNA and YNFKEQ. The CDR3 length is 15 residues. V lost 5 bases to trimming and J lost 5 bases; unmatched junction nucleotides: 2.

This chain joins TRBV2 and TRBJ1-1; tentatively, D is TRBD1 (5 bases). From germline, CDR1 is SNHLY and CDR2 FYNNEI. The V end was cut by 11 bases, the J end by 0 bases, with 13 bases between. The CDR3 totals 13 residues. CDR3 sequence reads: CAGTGLMNTEAFF. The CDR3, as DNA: TGTGCCGGAACGGGACTGATGAACACTGAAGCTTTCTTT.

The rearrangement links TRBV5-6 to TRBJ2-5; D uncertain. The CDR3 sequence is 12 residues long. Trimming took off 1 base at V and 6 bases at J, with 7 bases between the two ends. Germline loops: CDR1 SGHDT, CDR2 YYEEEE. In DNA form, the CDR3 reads TGTGCCAGCAGCTTGTTTGCGCAGACCCAGTACTTC. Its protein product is CASSLFAQTQYF.

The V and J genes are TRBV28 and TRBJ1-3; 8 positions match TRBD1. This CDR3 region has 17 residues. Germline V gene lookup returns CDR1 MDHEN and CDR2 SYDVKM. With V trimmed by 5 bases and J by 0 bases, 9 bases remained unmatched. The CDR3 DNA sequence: TGTGCCAGCAGTCCGCGACAGGGGTCCCTCTCTGGAAACACCATATATTTT. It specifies CASSPRQGSLSGNTIYF.

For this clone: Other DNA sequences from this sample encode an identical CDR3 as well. CDR3 loop: CASSSLTGTYEQYF. In DNA, the CDR3 is TGTGCCAGCAGCTCCTTGACGGGGACCTACGAGCAGTACTTC. This rearrangement joins TRBV5-6 to TRBJ2-7; possibly TRBD2 for D (5 bases). In germline, CDR1 is SGHDT, CDR2 YYEEEE. The CDR3 runs to 14 residues. Trimming left V 3 bases short and J 2 bases short, with 12 bases between. The full variable domain, its missing parts supplied by reference TRBV5-6 and TRBJ2-7, is DAGVTQSPTHLIKTRGQQVTLRCSPKSGHDTVSWYQQALGQGPQFIFQYYEEEERQRGNFPDRFSGHQFPNYSSELNVNALLLGDSALYLCASSSLTGTYEQYFGPGTRLTVT.

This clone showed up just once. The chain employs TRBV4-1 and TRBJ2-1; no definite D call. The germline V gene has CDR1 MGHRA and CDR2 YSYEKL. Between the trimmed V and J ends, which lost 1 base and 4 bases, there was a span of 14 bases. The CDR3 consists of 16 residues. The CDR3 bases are TGCGCCAGCAGCCAAGCGGCATCGGTTAATTACAATGAGCAGTTCTTC. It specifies CASSQAASVNYNEQFF.

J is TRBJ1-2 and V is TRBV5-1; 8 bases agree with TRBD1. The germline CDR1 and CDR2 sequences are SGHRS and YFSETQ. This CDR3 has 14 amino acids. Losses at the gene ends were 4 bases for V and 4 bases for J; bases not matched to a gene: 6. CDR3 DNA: TGCGCCAGCAGCCCAGGGGGCGGATCCTATGGCTACACCTTC. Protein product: CASSPGGGSYGYTF.

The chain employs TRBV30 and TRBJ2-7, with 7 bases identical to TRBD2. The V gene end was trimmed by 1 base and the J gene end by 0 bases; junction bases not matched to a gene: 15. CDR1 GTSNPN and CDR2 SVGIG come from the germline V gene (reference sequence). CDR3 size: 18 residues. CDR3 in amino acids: CAWSAGTKGRLSSYEQYF. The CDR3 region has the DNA TGTGCCTGGAGTGCAGGGACTAAAGGACGCCTAAGCTCCTACGAGCAGTACTTC.

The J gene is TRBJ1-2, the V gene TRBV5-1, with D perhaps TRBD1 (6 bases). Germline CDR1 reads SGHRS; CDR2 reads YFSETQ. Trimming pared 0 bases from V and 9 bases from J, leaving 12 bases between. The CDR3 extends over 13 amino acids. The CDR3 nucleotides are TGCGCCAGCAGCTTGGACAGGGAAAATCGCTACACCTTC. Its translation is CASSLDRENRYTF.

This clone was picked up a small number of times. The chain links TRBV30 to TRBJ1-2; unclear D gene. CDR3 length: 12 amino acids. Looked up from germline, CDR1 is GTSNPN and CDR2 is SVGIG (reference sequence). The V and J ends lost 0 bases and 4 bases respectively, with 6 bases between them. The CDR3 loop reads CAWSVIGYGYTF. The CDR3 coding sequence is TGTGCCTGGAGTGTAATTGGCTATGGCTACACCTTC.

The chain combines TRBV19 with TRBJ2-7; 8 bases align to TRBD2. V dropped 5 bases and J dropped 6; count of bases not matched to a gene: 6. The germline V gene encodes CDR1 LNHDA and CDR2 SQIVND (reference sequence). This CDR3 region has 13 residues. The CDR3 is CASSLGTRSEQYF. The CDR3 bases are TGTGCCAGTAGTTTAGGGACTAGGAGCGAGCAGTACTTC. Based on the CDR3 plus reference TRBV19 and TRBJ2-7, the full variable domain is DGGITQSPKYLFRKEGQNVTLSCEQNLNHDAMYWYRQDPGQGLRLIYYSQIVNDFQKGDIAEGYSVSREKKESFPLTVTSAQKNPTAFYLCASSLGTRSEQYFGPGTRLTVT.

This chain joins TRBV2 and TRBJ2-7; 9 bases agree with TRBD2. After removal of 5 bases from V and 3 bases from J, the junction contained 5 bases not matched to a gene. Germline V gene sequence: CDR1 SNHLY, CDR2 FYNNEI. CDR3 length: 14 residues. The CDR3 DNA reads TGTGCCAGCAGTACCGGGACTAGCTACTACGAGCAGTACTTC. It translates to CASSTGTSYYEQYF.